The rows below give T cell receptor beta chains drawn from one sample of a study of radiation and T cells in renal cell carcinoma. The assay was immunoSEQ multiplex PCR, and TCRdb's table has in-frame clones only and misses some. The sample holds about 16,000 clones, around 50% seen once. The sample was tumor tissue, taken from a patient whose treatment included radiotherapy and nephrectomy. These receptors were taken from a woman in her sixties with renal cell carcinoma. The CDR3 runs from the conserved cysteine through the conserved F or W. The D gene is left open where the match is weak. Only some rows state a clone size, as once, few, many or a class for expanded clones.

J gene: TRBJ1-5
D gene: -
V gene: TRBV7-6
clone size: -
CDR3 DNA: TGTGCCAGCAGCTTACAGGGTGGGCCCCAGCATTTT
CDR3 protein: CASSLQGGPQHF

J gene: TRBJ2-5
D gene: TRBD2
V gene: TRBV28
clone size: few
CDR3 DNA: TGTGCCAGCAGGGTCCCAGGCGGGGGGCCAGGTGAGACCCAGTACTTC
CDR3 protein: CASRVPGGGPGETQYF

J gene: TRBJ1-2
D gene: TRBD1
V gene: TRBV29-1
clone size: -
CDR3 DNA: TGCAGCGTTGAAACCACCCAGGGGGGATGGGGCTACACCTTC
CDR3 protein: CSVETTQGGWGYTF

J gene: TRBJ2-5
D gene: -
V gene: TRBV6-1
clone size: -
CDR3 DNA: TGTGCCAGCATGGAAGGGACCCTCCAAGAGACCCAGTACTTC
CDR3 protein: CASMEGTLQETQYF

J gene: TRBJ1-1
D gene: TRBD1
V gene: TRBV7-3
clone size: few
CDR3 DNA: TGTGCCAGCAGCTTTGGACAGGGGCTCACTGAAGCTTTCTTT
CDR3 protein: CASSFGQGLTEAFF

J gene: TRBJ1-1
D gene: -
V gene: TRBV21-1
clone size: -
CDR3 DNA: TGTGCCAGCAGCAGCCGCGGTCTGAACACTGAAGCTTTCTTT
CDR3 protein: CASSSRGLNTEAFF

J gene: TRBJ2-1
D gene: -
V gene: TRBV6-1
clone size: -
CDR3 DNA: TGTGCCATCAACGCAAGGGTTTCCTCCTACAATGAGCAGTTCTTC
CDR3 protein: CAINARVSSYNEQFF

J gene: TRBJ2-1
D gene: TRBD1
V gene: TRBV19
clone size: -
CDR3 DNA: TGTGCCAGTAGTTACGGGACAGGGCAGTTCTTC
CDR3 protein: CASSYGTGQFF

J gene: TRBJ2-1
D gene: TRBD2
V gene: TRBV2
clone size: -
CDR3 DNA: TGTGCCAGCAGTGAAGCCCTAGCGGGAGGTTTGAATGAGCAGTTCTTC
CDR3 protein: CASSEALAGGLNEQFF

J gene: TRBJ2-1
D gene: -
V gene: TRBV29-1
clone size: many
CDR3 DNA: TGCAGCGTTGGCCAGCTAGAATCCTTCCTCAATGAGCAGTTCTTC
CDR3 protein: CSVGQLESFLNEQFF

J gene: TRBJ2-1
D gene: -
V gene: TRBV9
clone size: -
CDR3 DNA: TGTGCCAGCAGCGTAGATCCAGGGTCGAAGGGCAATGAGCAGTTCTTC
CDR3 protein: CASSVDPGSKGNEQFF

J gene: TRBJ1-5
D gene: -
V gene: TRBV30
clone size: -
CDR3 DNA: TGTGCCTGGAGTCCCAGAGACGACCAGCCCCAGCATTTT
CDR3 protein: CAWSPRDDQPQHF

J gene: TRBJ2-2
D gene: -
V gene: TRBV19
clone size: -
CDR3 DNA: TGTGCCAGTAGTATGCCCTCTCCAAACACCGGGGAGCTGTTTTTT
CDR3 protein: CASSMPSPNTGELFF

J gene: TRBJ1-6
D gene: -
V gene: TRBV9
clone size: -
CDR3 DNA: TGTGCCAGCAGCCCATCAACAGGGCATCGCAATTCACCCCTCCACTTT
CDR3 protein: CASSPSTGHRNSPLHF

J gene: TRBJ1-2
D gene: -
V gene: TRBV6-6
clone size: -
CDR3 DNA: TGTGCCAGCAGCTTAGGGGGGGTCGGCTACACCTTC
CDR3 protein: CASSLGGVGYTF

J gene: TRBJ1-1
D gene: -
V gene: TRBV2
clone size: -
CDR3 DNA: TGTGCCAGCAGTTACATGAACACTGAAGCTTTCTTT
CDR3 protein: CASSYMNTEAFF

J gene: TRBJ2-7
D gene: -
V gene: TRBV7-9
clone size: few
CDR3 DNA: TGTGCCAGCAGTCCCGCCTGGGGCAGGTACGAGCAGTACTTC
CDR3 protein: CASSPAWGRYEQYF

J gene: TRBJ1-1
D gene: -
V gene: TRBV4-2
clone size: -
CDR3 DNA: TGTGCCAGCAGCCAAGATGCGAAAGGGGGAACTGAAGCTTTCTTT
CDR3 protein: CASSQDAKGGTEAFF

J gene: TRBJ2-3
D gene: -
V gene: TRBV6-4
clone size: -
CDR3 DNA: TGTGCCAGCAGTGACGGGTTCCAGACCTCAACAGATACGCAGTATTTT
CDR3 protein: CASSDGFQTSTDTQYF

J gene: TRBJ2-7
D gene: -
V gene: TRBV19
clone size: -
CDR3 DNA: TGTGCCAGTAGTATCGGAGGGGGTGCCTACGAGCAGTACTTC
CDR3 protein: CASSIGGGAYEQYF

J gene: TRBJ1-5
D gene: -
V gene: TRBV5-8
clone size: once
CDR3 DNA: TGTGCCAGCAGCTTGCGGGAGCCCCAGCATTTT
CDR3 protein: CASSLREPQHF

J gene: TRBJ1-4
D gene: -
V gene: TRBV15
clone size: few
CDR3 DNA: TGTGCCACCAGCAGAGGAGGGGTAGGGGGAGAAAAACTGTTTTTT
CDR3 protein: CATSRGGVGGEKLFF

J gene: TRBJ1-3
D gene: -
V gene: TRBV9
clone size: -
CDR3 DNA: TGTGCCAGCAGCCCTTGGACTGCCAAGGGTGGAAACACCATATATTTT
CDR3 protein: CASSPWTAKGGNTIYF

J gene: TRBJ2-3
D gene: -
V gene: TRBV5-1
clone size: -
CDR3 DNA: TGCGCCAGCAGCTTGGAGGGGCCCCGCAACACAGATACGCAGTATTTT
CDR3 protein: CASSLEGPRNTDTQYF

J gene: TRBJ2-7
D gene: TRBD1
V gene: TRBV29-1
clone size: -
CDR3 DNA: TGCAGCGTTGACGCGACAGGGGGCTTTGAGCAGTACTTC
CDR3 protein: CSVDATGGFEQYF

J gene: TRBJ1-3
D gene: -
V gene: TRBV4-1
clone size: many
CDR3 DNA: TGCGCCAGCAGCCAAGTCGGGGGAAACACCATATATTTT
CDR3 protein: CASSQVGGNTIYF

J gene: TRBJ1-2
D gene: -
V gene: TRBV6-5
clone size: -
CDR3 DNA: TGTGCCAGCAGTTACTCGAGGGCAGGAGGTGGCTACACCTTC
CDR3 protein: CASSYSRAGGGYTF

J gene: TRBJ2-1
D gene: TRBD2
V gene: TRBV2
clone size: -
CDR3 DNA: TGTGCCAGCACCCTAACTAGCGGGAGATCCAATGAGCAGTTCTTC
CDR3 protein: CASTLTSGRSNEQFF

J gene: TRBJ1-2
D gene: TRBD1
V gene: TRBV9
clone size: -
CDR3 DNA: TGTGCCAGCAGCGTAGGGGGACAGGGGGCGGATGGATATGGCTACACCTTC
CDR3 protein: CASSVGGQGADGYGYTF

J gene: TRBJ1-6
D gene: TRBD1
V gene: TRBV6-4
clone size: -
CDR3 DNA: TGTGCCAGCAGTCGGGACAGGTATAATTCACCCCTCCACTTT
CDR3 protein: CASSRDRYNSPLHF

J gene: TRBJ1-6
D gene: -
V gene: TRBV10-1
clone size: -
CDR3 DNA: TGCGCCAGCAGTCTGGACTTAAATTCACCCCTCCACTTT
CDR3 protein: CASSLDLNSPLHF

J gene: TRBJ2-5
D gene: -
V gene: TRBV9
clone size: once
CDR3 DNA: TGTGCCAGCAGCCCGAGCCCGGGGAGGAAAGAGACCCAGTACTTC
CDR3 protein: CASSPSPGRKETQYF

J gene: TRBJ1-6
D gene: -
V gene: TRBV9
clone size: once
CDR3 DNA: TGTGCCAGCAGCGCCGGAGTTCCCCAATCTCCCAATTCACCCCTCCACTTT
CDR3 protein: CASSAGVPQSPNSPLHF

J gene: TRBJ2-7
D gene: -
V gene: TRBV18
clone size: many
CDR3 DNA: TGTGCCAGCTCACCATCCTCCTACGAGCAGTACTTC
CDR3 protein: CASSPSSYEQYF

J gene: TRBJ2-2
D gene: -
V gene: TRBV5-1
clone size: -
CDR3 DNA: TGCGCCAGCAGCCCCGGGACGGAGCACACCGGGGAGCTGTTTTTT
CDR3 protein: CASSPGTEHTGELFF

J gene: TRBJ2-1
D gene: -
V gene: TRBV10-3
clone size: -
CDR3 DNA: TGTGCCATCAGTGCCTTAACGGGGGCAGGGGAGCAGTTCTTC
CDR3 protein: CAISALTGAGEQFF

J gene: TRBJ2-2
D gene: -
V gene: TRBV9
clone size: -
CDR3 DNA: TGTGCCAGCAGCGTAACTTCCCAGGGCCCGAACACCGGGGAGCTGTTTTTT
CDR3 protein: CASSVTSQGPNTGELFF

J gene: TRBJ2-1
D gene: TRBD2
V gene: TRBV4-2
clone size: -
CDR3 DNA: TGTGCCAGCAGCCGAGAACGAGTGGCGGGAGGGGGACAATATGAGCAGTTCTTC
CDR3 protein: CASSRERVAGGGQYEQFF

J gene: TRBJ2-7
D gene: TRBD2
V gene: TRBV5-1
clone size: many
CDR3 DNA: TGCGCCAGCAGCTCCTCCTCAAGCGGGGGCTACTACGAGCAGTACTTC
CDR3 protein: CASSSSSSGGYYEQYF

J gene: TRBJ2-6
D gene: -
V gene: TRBV6-6
clone size: few
CDR3 DNA: TGTGCCAGCGGTCTGGGGGCAGCTGGGGCCAACGTCCTGACTTTC
CDR3 protein: CASGLGAAGANVLTF

J gene: TRBJ1-2
D gene: TRBD1
V gene: TRBV28
clone size: -
CDR3 DNA: TGTGCCAGCAGTTTATCCCGAACAGGGGGCGTTGGCTACACCTTC
CDR3 protein: CASSLSRTGGVGYTF

J gene: TRBJ2-7
D gene: TRBD2
V gene: TRBV11-2
clone size: -
CDR3 DNA: TGTGCCAGCAGCTTATCGAGCGGGGGGTCTTACGAGCAGTACTTC
CDR3 protein: CASSLSSGGSYEQYF

J gene: TRBJ2-5
D gene: -
V gene: TRBV2
clone size: -
CDR3 DNA: TGTGCCAGCAGTGAGGGGACTTACCAAGAGACCCAGTACTTC
CDR3 protein: CASSEGTYQETQYF

J gene: TRBJ1-6
D gene: -
V gene: TRBV19
clone size: -
CDR3 DNA: TGTGCCAGTAGACCACGACAGGATAATTCACCCCTCCACTTT
CDR3 protein: CASRPRQDNSPLHF

J gene: TRBJ2-7
D gene: -
V gene: TRBV9
clone size: once
CDR3 DNA: TGTGCCAGCAGCGCCCGGGACCGCGCCTACGAGCAGTACTTC
CDR3 protein: CASSARDRAYEQYF

J gene: TRBJ1-6
D gene: -
V gene: TRBV6-5
clone size: -
CDR3 DNA: TGTGCCAGACAGAACCTAAATTCACCCCTCCACTTT
CDR3 protein: CARQNLNSPLHF